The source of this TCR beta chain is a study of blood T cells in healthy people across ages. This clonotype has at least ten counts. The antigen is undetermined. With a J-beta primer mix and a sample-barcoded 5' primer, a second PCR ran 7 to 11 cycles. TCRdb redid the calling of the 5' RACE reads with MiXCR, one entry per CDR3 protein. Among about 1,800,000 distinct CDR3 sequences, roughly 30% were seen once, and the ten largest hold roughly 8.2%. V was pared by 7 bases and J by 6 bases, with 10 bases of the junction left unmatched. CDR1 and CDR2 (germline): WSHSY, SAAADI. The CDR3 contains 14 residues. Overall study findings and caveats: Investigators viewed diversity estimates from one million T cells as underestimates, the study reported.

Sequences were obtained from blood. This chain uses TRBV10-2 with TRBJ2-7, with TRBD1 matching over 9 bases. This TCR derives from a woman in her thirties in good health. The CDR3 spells CASMDRGIPREQYF. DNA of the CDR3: TGCGCCAGCATGGACAGGGGAATCCCTCGCGAGCAGTACTTC.